This T cell receptor (beta chain) derives from a study of identical twins (dated by TCRdb to 2016 to 2017). Concerning the study at large: To test whether fetal clonotypes persist, the study used deep sequencing on TCR alpha and beta repertoires from monozygotic twins, unrelated adults of various ages, and cord blood. Replicate twin experiments were performed at different times using different library preparation protocols to rule out contamination. Study-wide conclusions, independent of this receptor: Abundant cord blood beta clonotypes had fewer insertions, young adult naive repertoires showed a similar but weaker trend, and memory repertoires showed no such trend. In monozygotic twins, out-of-frame TCR alpha sharing was systematically underestimated by recombination models, although the models agreed with sharing between unrelated individuals. Zero-insertion analyses could be partly confounded by invariant T cells such as MAIT and iNKT, though diverse VJ usage argued against such confounding for most clonotypes. In beta out-of-frame sequences, excess twin sharing was weaker, because having fewer shared sequences lowered the signal-to-noise ratio. Because the same donors could not be followed over many years, the conclusions depended on cross-sectional statistical analysis. Compared with coincidental sharing between unrelated individuals, out-of-frame TCR alpha sequences shared between twins showed an excess of sequences with low generation probability.

Only healthy Caucasian donors were included. Three pairs of female monozygotic twins, all aged roughly 18 to 29 years, made up the twin cohort. The RNA used for TCR libraries was isolated from peripheral blood mononuclear cells. This clonotype has a count of ten or more. Its specific antigen is unknown. No clone much larger than this one lies a single base away; base qualities are absent. CDR1 and CDR2 (MGHDK, SYGVNS) derive from the germline V gene. Reading from cysteine to phenylalanine, the CDR3 counts 15 amino acids. This entry keeps only the CDR3 DNA: 45 bases, framed from base 1. V lost 5 bases and J lost 5 bases, and the count of bases not matched to a germline gene is 8. The library was built by means of 5' RACE. The instrument was an Illumina HiSeq 2000. Template switching introduced a universal primer binding site; the final cDNA contained a unique molecular identifier, enabling accurate counting of TCR cDNA molecules. Specific primers in the conserved constant-segment region were used to synthesize first-strand cDNA for the TCR alpha and beta chains. To control for contamination, every cDNA library was double barcoded, receiving both a SMART-Mk sample barcode and Illumina barcodes. TruSeq adapter sequences and Illumina sample barcodes were added in two successive PCR steps. The TCR alpha and beta cDNA libraries were sequenced on the Illumina HiSeq platform using custom primers. In the original analysis: MiGEC processed the raw reads to extract unique molecular identifiers, while MiXCR was used to determine the CDR3 positions. Recombination models were inferred per individual with the repgenHMM and IGoR tools using an EM algorithm. The tcR package in R was used for shared clonotype analysis, with sharing normalized by the product of cloneset sizes. To study raw recombination free of thymic and clonal selection effects, out-of-frame nonproductive sequences were analyzed. TCRdb reanalyzed the raw reads on its own, using fastp at Q25 for trimming and MiXCR for clone calling, and kept in-frame beta chains. For every CDR3 protein sequence, its rows merge into one entry that carries the most common genes and DNA. The V and J calls were not made by the authors but by TCRdb's processing. The sample has nearly 900,000 distinct CDR3 sequences on record, roughly 12% of them singletons. The ten largest clones take up around 1.6% of the sample.

The sample was also linked to a second study, of yellow fever vaccine responses in identical twins. The second study, in turn, reports: According to the authors, in identical twins the way T cells responded to vaccination appeared partly convergent and partly personalized. The study precisely tracked vaccine-responding T cell clones in identical twins.

The sequence is built from TRBV25-1 and TRBJ1-4, with 7 junctional bases fitting TRBD1. The source material was PBMCs. The sequence was obtained from a woman aged 18-29 years in good health. The CDR3: CASSMTGSRNEKLFF. The nucleotide sequence is given as TGTGCCAGCAGTATGACAGGGTCCAGGAATGAAAAACTGTTTTTT.